This T cell receptor (beta chain) derives from a study of beta chain features in type 1 diabetes. Stem cell-like memory, regulatory, central memory and naive CD4+ cells were sorted via CD45RO/CCR7/CD25/CD127/CD95/CD27. Study results and limitations: TCRB CDR3s from Type 1 diabetes patients were moderately but significantly shorter in all four CD4+ subsets.

From germline, CDR1 is MNHEY and CDR2 SVGAGI. Trimming at V came to 5 bases and at J to 5 bases, leaving 6 bases not matched to a gene. The CDR3 runs to 14 residues. The whole isolated RNA underwent reverse transcription, so sequencing captured expressed TCRB transcripts. The repertoire was sequenced with immunoSEQ multiplex PCR; TCRdb's copy has only in-frame clones and lacks some. The profile shows 120,000 to 150,000 clones, about 13% of them singletons. In the case of this clone: Its specificity is not known.

The genes are TRBV6-5 and TRBJ1-1, with 9 positions matching TRBD1. The clonotype originates from a man younger than 35 with type 1 diabetes. Material: central memory CD4+ T cells from blood. CDR3 residues: CASSAGQGGTEAFF. The CDR3 region has the DNA TGTGCCAGCAGTGCGGGACAGGGCGGAACTGAAGCTTTCTTT.